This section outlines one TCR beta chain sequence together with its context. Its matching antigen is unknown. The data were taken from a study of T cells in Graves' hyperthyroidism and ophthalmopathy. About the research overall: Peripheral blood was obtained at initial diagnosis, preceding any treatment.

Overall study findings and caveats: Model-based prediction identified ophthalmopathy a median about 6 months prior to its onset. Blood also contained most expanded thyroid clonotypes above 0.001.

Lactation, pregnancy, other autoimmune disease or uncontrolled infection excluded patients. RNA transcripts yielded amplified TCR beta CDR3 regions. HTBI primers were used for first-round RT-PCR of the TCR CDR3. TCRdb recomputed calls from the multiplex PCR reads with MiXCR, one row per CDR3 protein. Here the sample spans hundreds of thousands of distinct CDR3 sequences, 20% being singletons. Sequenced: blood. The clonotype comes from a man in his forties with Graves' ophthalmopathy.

The chain's CDR3 is CASSGWGEGEKLFF. CDR3 DNA: TGTGCCAGCTCCGGCTGGGGAGAAGGGGAAAAACTGTTTTTT. The chain carries TRBV18 and TRBJ1-4; D call uncertain. V lost 6 bases and J lost 8, with 16 bases in between. CDR3 length equals 14 residues. Germline CDR1 is KGHSH and CDR2 is LQKENI.